These T cell receptor beta chains were read from a single sample in a study of T cells in tuberculosis. Sequencing was performed with immunoSEQ multiplex PCR; in TCRdb, only in-frame clones are kept and a portion is missing. The data show 85,000 to 100,000 clones, roughly 90% seen once. Sequences were obtained from CD1b-GMM tetramer-negative cells sorted from PBMCs. These receptors were taken from an adult woman with latent tuberculosis. Both conserved end residues are part of each CDR3. Fields, in order: clone size, V gene, D gene, J gene, CDR3 protein, CDR3 DNA. D genes are given only for firm matches. Size is omitted from some rows. Given values are once, few, many or a class for expanded clones.

.	TRBV25-1	TRBD2	TRBJ2-5	CASSLPSGDQETQYF	TGTGCCAGCAGTCTTCCTAGCGGAGACCAAGAGACCCAGTACTTC
once	TRBV19	.	TRBJ1-3	CASSLGTRGNTIYF	TGTGCCAGTAGTCTCGGGACACGTGGAAACACCATATATTTT
.	TRBV30	.	TRBJ1-3	CAWNGGVGNTIYF	TGTGCCTGGAATGGTGGAGTCGGAAACACCATATATTTT
.	TRBV6-1	.	TRBJ2-1	CASSLSGVNYNEQFF	TGTGCCAGCAGTCTATCGGGGGTGAACTACAATGAGCAGTTCTTC
.	TRBV25-1	TRBD2	TRBJ2-2	CASREQLSGGPTGELFF	TGTGCCAGCAGGGAACAACTTAGCGGGGGGCCCACCGGGGAGCTGTTTTTT
.	TRBV5-6	.	TRBJ1-1	CAGSFGPLGGTEAFF	TGTGCCGGCAGCTTTGGACCTTTGGGGGGCACTGAAGCTTTCTTT
.	TRBV30	.	TRBJ1-6	CAWSPQGNSPLHF	TGTGCCTGGAGCCCGCAGGGGAATTCACCCCTCCACTTT
.	TRBV13	TRBD1	TRBJ1-1	CASSLDRGRVNTEAFF	TGTGCCAGCAGCTTAGACAGGGGGCGAGTAAACACTGAAGCTTTCTTT
.	TRBV7-8	.	TRBJ1-2	CASSLMTGANYGYTF	TGTGCCAGCAGCTTAATGACAGGCGCTAACTATGGCTACACCTTC
.	TRBV7-2	TRBD2	TRBJ2-3	CASSSSGGVTDTQYF	TGTGCCAGCAGCTCCAGCGGGGGGGTCACAGATACGCAGTATTTT
.	TRBV25-1	TRBD1	TRBJ1-3	CASSETGAGNTIYF	TGTGCCAGCAGTGAAACAGGGGCCGGAAACACCATATATTTT
few	TRBV6-1	TRBD2	TRBJ2-3	CASSERVAGRTDTQYF	TGTGCCAGCAGTGAAAGGGTAGCGGGGCGCACAGATACGCAGTATTTT
.	TRBV5-4	.	TRBJ2-1	CASSPLGGQQFF	TGTGCCAGCAGCCCGTTGGGGGGGCAGCAGTTCTTC